The source of this T cell receptor (beta chain) is a study of post-analysis software for immune sequencing data. Study-level background: Relapsing-remitting, secondary progressive and progressive-relapsing multiple sclerosis were all included among the disease courses. Points from the study as a whole: TRBV5-6, TRBV5-1 and TRBV20-1 belonged to a set of about 5 TRBV segments that were more frequent in patients than controls.

The CDR3 is 12 residues long. Germline lookup yields CDR1 KGHSH and CDR2 LQKENI. Between the trimmed V and J ends, which lost 1 base and 10 bases, there was a span of 8 bases. Points on this clonotype: The antigen is undetermined.

Unique molecular identifiers were built into the TCR beta cDNA libraries. T cells, roughly 1 to 10 million of them, yielded roughly 550,000 cDNA molecules. TCRdb re-derived calls from the PCR reads in MiXCR, one entry per CDR3 protein. Of 500,000 to 600,000 distinct CDR3 sequences in the sample, about 40% were seen once. The chain recombines TRBV18 with TRBJ2-1; TRBD1 might be the D (6 bases). This TCR derives from a girl between 10 and 17 years old with multiple sclerosis. Sample: blood. This chain's CDR3 is CASSPRTDEQFF. The CDR3, as DNA: TGTGCCAGCTCACCACGGACAGACGAGCAGTTCTTC. Complete variable domain (other parts from reference TRBV18 and TRBJ2-1): NAGVMQNPRHLVRRRGQEARLRCSPMKGHSHVYWYRQLPEEGLKFMVYLQKENIIDESGMPKERFSAEFPKEGPSILRIQQVVRGDSAAYFCASSPRTDEQFFGPGTRLTVL.